The present entry profiles one TCR beta chain with its context. This entry is derived from a study of shared clonotypes between healthy human individuals. Donors, without exception, were Caucasian adults residing in Nashville, Tennessee. Profiling relied on immunoSEQ multiplex PCR, and the TCRdb table lists in-frame clones only, not all of them. Of some 700,000 clones in the sample, around 90% are singletons; the top ten hold about 34%. This sequence originates from a man aged 18 to 29 in good health. Some clones in this sample may be carry-over from other donors' samples. Sequencing used memory CD8+ T cells from PBMCs. Noted subset: CD45RO+ cells pooled with CCR7-negative TemRA cells.

The CDR3 reads CASSEGKGVEQFF. The DNA of the CDR3 is TGTGCCAGCAGTGAAGGGAAGGGCGTTGAGCAGTTCTTC. The V call is TRBV2, the J call TRBJ2-1; no clear D. Germline CDR1 and CDR2: SNHLY and FYNNEI. Trimming shortened V by 1 base and J by 9 bases, and 10 bases separated the two germline ends. The CDR3 is 13 residues long.